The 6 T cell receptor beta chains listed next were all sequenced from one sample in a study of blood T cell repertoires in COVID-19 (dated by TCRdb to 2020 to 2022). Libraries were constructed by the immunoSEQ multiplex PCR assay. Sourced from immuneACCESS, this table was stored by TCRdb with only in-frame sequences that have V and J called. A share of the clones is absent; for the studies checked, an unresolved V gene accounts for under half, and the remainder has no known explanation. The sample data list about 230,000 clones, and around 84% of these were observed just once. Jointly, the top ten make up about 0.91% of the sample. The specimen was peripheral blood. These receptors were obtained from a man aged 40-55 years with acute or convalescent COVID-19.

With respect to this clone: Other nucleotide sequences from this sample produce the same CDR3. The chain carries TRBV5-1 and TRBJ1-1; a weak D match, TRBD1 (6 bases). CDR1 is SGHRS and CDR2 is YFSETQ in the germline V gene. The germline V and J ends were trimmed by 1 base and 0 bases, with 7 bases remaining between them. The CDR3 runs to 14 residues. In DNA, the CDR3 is TGCGCCAGCAGCTTGCAGGGGATGAACACTGAAGCTTTCTTT. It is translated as CASSLQGMNTEAFF.

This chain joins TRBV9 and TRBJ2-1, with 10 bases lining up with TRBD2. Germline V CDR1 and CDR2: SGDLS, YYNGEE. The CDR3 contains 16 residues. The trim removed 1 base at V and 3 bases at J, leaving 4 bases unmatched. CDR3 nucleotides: TGTGCCAGCAGCGTACCGCGGACTAGCGGCTACAATGAGCAGTTCTTC. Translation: CASSVPRTSGYNEQFF.

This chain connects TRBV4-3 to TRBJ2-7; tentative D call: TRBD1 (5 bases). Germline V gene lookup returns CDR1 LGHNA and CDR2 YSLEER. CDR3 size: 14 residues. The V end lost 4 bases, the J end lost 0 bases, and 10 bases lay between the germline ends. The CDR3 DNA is TGCGCCAGCAGCCCCACGACAGCCTCCTACGAGCAGTACTTC. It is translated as CASSPTTASYEQYF.

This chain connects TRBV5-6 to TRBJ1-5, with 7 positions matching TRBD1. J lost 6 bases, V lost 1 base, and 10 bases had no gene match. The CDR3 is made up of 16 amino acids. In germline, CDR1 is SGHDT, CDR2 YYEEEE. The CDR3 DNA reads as TGTGCCAGCAGCTTGTCTTGGTTGGCAGGGGGTCAGCCCCAGCATTTT. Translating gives CASSLSWLAGGQPQHF.

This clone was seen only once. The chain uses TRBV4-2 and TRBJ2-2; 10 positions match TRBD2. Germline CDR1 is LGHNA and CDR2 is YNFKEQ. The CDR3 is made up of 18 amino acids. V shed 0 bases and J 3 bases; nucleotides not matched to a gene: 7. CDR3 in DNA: TGTGCCAGCAGCCAAGAGATAGCTAGCGGGGGATACACCGGGGAGCTGTTTTTT. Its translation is CASSQEIASGGYTGELFF.

Here the CDR3 DNA reads TGTGCCAGTAGTATGGATGGCGGATACGGCCAAGAGACCCAGTACTTC. Amino acids: CASSMDGGYGQETQYF. V and J are TRBV19 and TRBJ2-5; no definite D call. CDR3 length: 16 residues. Trimming stripped 3 bases from V and 1 base from J, with 15 bases between. Germline CDR1 is LNHDA and CDR2 is SQIVND (reference sequence).